This T cell receptor (beta chain) was identified during a study of long-term antiretroviral therapy in people with HIV. Study results and limitations: At every time point, clones expanded before ART dominated the repertoire. Specimens of blood were obtained during about 2004 to 2017, possibly under older ART regimens. HIV repertoires had narrower CDR3 length ranges than controls.

This clone has only a few counts. The antigen remains unidentified. The assay, immunoSEQ v3.0, was run at survey level. Measured with immunoSEQ multiplex PCR; TCRdb has only the in-frame clones, and not every one. The table has roughly 17,000 clones, approximately 81% seen once. The receptor comes from a woman in her forties with HIV. The sample here was unsorted PBMCs, taken 0.5 years after starting antiretroviral therapy.

The CDR3 is CASSEQGYQYF. CDR3 DNA sequence: TGTGCCAGCAGCGAACAGGGTTATCAGTACTTC. The chain links TRBV2 to TRBJ2-7; TRBD1 might be the D (6 bases). CDR1 and CDR2 from the germline V gene are SNHLY and FYNNEI. The V end was cut by 6 bases, the J end by 10 bases, with 13 bases between. The CDR3 is made up of 11 amino acids. Full variable domain (outside the CDR3, taken from reference TRBV2 and TRBJ2-7): EPEVTQTPSHQVTQMGQEVILRCVPISNHLYFYWYRQILGQKVEFLVSFYNNEISEKSEIFDDQFSVERPDGSNFTLKIRSTKLEDSAMYFCASSEQGYQYFGPGTRLTVT.